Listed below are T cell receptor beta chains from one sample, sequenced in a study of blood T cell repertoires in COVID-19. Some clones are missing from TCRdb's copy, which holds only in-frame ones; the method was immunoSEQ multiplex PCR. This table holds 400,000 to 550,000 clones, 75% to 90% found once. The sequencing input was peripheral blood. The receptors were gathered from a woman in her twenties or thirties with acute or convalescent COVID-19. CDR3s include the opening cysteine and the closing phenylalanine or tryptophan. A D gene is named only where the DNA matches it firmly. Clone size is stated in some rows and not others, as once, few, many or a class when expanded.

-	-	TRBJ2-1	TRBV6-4	TGTGCCAGTTACAGGAACAATGAGCAGTTCTTC	CASYRNNEQFF
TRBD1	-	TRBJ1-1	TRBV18	TGTGCCAGCTCACCGAACAGGGGGGACACTGAAGCTTTCTTT	CASSPNRGDTEAFF
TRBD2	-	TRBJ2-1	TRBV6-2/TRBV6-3	TGTGCCAGCAGTGGGACTAGCGGGGGGGCGTATGAGCAGTTCTTC	CASSGTSGGAYEQFF
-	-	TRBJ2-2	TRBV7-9	TGTGCCAGCAGCTTCACGAACACCGGGGAGCTGTTTTTT	CASSFTNTGELFF
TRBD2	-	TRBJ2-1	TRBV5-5	TGTGCCAGCAGCCCGGAGCGGGGAATAAACAATGAGCAGTTCTTC	CASSPERGINNEQFF
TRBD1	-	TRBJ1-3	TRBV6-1	TGTGCCAGCAGTGCGTTAGTCAGGGGGCAAAGCTCTGGAAACACCATATATTTT	CASSALVRGQSSGNTIYF
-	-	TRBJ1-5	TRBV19	TGTGCCAGTACTCAGGGGAGCAATCAGCCCCAGCATTTT	CASTQGSNQPQHF
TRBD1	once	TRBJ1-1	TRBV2	TGTGCCAGCTGCAGGGCGGACAGGATGAACACTGAAGCTTTCTTT	CASCRADRMNTEAFF
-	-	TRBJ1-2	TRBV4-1	TGCGCCAGCAGCCTCCTCCCGACAGGCGACTATGGCTACACCTTC	CASSLLPTGDYGYTF
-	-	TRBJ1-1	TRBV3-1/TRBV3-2	TGTGCCAGCAGCCTACAGGGGAACACTGAAGCTTTCTTT	CASSLQGNTEAFF
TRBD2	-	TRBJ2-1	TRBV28	TGTGCCAGCAGGCCTAGCGGGAGAGCCTACAATGAGCAGTTCTTC	CASRPSGRAYNEQFF
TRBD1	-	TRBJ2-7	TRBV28	TGTGCCAGCAGCCCAAGACAGGGGCTAGCTTACGAGCAGTACTTC	CASSPRQGLAYEQYF
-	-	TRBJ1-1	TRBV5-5	TGTGCCAGCAGCCCCGGGGGGAGCACTGAAGCTTTCTTT	CASSPGGSTEAFF
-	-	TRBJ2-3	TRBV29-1	TGCAGCGTTGTTGGCAGGGATACAGATACGCAGTATTTT	CSVVGRDTDTQYF
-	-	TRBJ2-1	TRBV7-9	TGTGCCAGCAGCTTAGGTTCGACAGAAAACAATGAGCAGTTCTTC	CASSLGSTENNEQFF
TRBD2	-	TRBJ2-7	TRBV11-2	TGTGCCAGCAGCTTGGGCGGGGGGGCATTCGACGAGCAGTACTTC	CASSLGGGAFDEQYF
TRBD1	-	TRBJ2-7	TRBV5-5	TGTGCCAGCAGCTTGCGACAGGGTGGCAACGAGCAGTACTTC	CASSLRQGGNEQYF
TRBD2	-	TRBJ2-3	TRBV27	TGTGCCAGCAGAGAAGCGGGGGTAAGGACAGATACGCAGTATTTT	CASREAGVRTDTQYF
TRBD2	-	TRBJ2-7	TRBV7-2	TGTGCCAGCAGCTTTAGCGGGGGGGCGTACGAGCAGTACTTC	CASSFSGGAYEQYF
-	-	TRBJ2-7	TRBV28	TGTGCCAGCAGCCGACAGGTCTCCTACGAGCAGTACTTC	CASSRQVSYEQYF
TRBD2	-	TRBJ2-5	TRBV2	TGTGCCAGCAGGGGGACTAGCGGGGCTGAAGAGACCCAGTACTTC	CASRGTSGAEETQYF
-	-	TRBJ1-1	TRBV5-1	TGCGCCAGCAGCTTGAGCCCCACAGCACCGAACACTGAAGCTTTCTTT	CASSLSPTAPNTEAFF
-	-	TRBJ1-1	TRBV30	TGTGCCTCTGACGACATTCACCCTGAAGCTTTCTTT	CASDDIHPEAFF
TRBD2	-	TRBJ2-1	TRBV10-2	TGCGCCAGCATTGGAGCGGGGGGTAAGGATGAGCAGTTCTTC	CASIGAGGKDEQFF
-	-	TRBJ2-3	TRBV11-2	TGTGCCAGCAGCCCCCGGGAAGTAGCGGATACGCAGTATTTT	CASSPREVADTQYF
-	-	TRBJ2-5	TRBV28	TGTGCCAGCAGTATGGACAGTCTCCAAGAGACCCAGTACTTC	CASSMDSLQETQYF
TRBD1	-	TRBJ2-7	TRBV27	TGTGCCAGCAGTTTATTGGGGACAGGCTACGAGCAGTACTTC	CASSLLGTGYEQYF
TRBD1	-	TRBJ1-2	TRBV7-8	TGTGCCAGCAGCCCAAGACAGGGGGCTTACTATGGCTACACCTTC	CASSPRQGAYYGYTF
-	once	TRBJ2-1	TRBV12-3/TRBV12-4	TGTGCCAGCAGTGCGGGACTTTACAATGAGCAGTTCTTC	CASSAGLYNEQFF
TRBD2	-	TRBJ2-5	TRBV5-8	TGTGCCAGCAGCACCGGGACTAGCGGGGGGACCAAGTGGGAGACCCAGTACTTC	CASSTGTSGGTKWETQYF
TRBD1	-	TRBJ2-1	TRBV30	TGTGCCTCCAAGCCGGGACAGAAAAGCTCCTACAATGAGCAGTTCTTC	CASKPGQKSSYNEQFF
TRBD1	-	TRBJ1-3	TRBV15	TGTGCCACCAGCGCAACTGGACAGGGAAAATCCGGAAACACCATATATTTT	CATSATGQGKSGNTIYF
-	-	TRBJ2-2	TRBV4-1	TGCGCCAGCAGCCAAACGGGGTTGGGGGAGCTGTTTTTT	CASSQTGLGELFF
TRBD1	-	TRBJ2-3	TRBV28	TGTGCCAGCAGTCCGAGACAGGGGGCAGTTGAAGATACGCAGTATTTT	CASSPRQGAVEDTQYF
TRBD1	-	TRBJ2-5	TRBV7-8	TGTGCCAGCAGCTGGACAGGGTCAGGGGCCCAGTACTTC	CASSWTGSGAQYF
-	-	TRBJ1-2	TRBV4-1	TGCGCCAGCAGCCAAGATCCCCGCCAGAAAAAGATCGGCTACACCTTC	CASSQDPRQKKIGYTF
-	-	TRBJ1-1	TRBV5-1	TGCGCCAGCAGCTTAGGAGGGGATGGAGCTGAAGCTTTCTTT	CASSLGGDGAEAFF
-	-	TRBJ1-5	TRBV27	TGTGCCAGCAGTTTAAGAGACAATCAGCCCCAGCATTTT	CASSLRDNQPQHF
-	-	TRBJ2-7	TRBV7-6	TGTGCCAGCAGCTTAGAGCCCCAAGATGAGCAGTACTTC	CASSLEPQDEQYF
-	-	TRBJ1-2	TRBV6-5	TGTGCCAGCAGTCGGGACTCCATCTTTGGCTACACCTTC	CASSRDSIFGYTF
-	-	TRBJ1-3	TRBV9	TGTGCCAGCAGCCCCTCTAGTGGAAACACCATATATTTT	CASSPSSGNTIYF
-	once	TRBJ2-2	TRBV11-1	TGTGCCAGCAGCCCGGGGTTTTCTTACACCGGGGAGCTGTTTTTT	CASSPGFSYTGELFF
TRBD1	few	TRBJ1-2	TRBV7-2	TGTGCCAGCATCCTTCCCCGAGACAGGGGGCATAATGGCTACACCTTC	CASILPRDRGHNGYTF
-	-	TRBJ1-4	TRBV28	TGTGCCAGCAGTTTAGTGGGGAGAGAAAAACTGTTTTTT	CASSLVGREKLFF
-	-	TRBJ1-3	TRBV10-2	TGCGCCAGCAGTGAGTCCCTTAACTCTCGCCCGGGAAACACCATATATTTT	CASSESLNSRPGNTIYF
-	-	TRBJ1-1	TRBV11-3	TGTGCCAGCAGACATGCTTTCTTT	CASRHAFF
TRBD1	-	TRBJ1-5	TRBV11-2	TGTGCCAGCAGCCCTACAGGGGGAACTAGCAATCAGCCCCAGCATTTT	CASSPTGGTSNQPQHF
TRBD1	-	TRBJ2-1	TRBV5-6	TGTGCCAGCAGCTTGCTGGGACAGGGGGGGAATGAGCAGTTCTTC	CASSLLGQGGNEQFF
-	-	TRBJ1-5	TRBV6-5	TGTGCCAGCAGGAAACTGGGGGCAAATCAGCCCCAGCATTTT	CASRKLGANQPQHF
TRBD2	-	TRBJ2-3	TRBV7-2	TGTGCCAGCAGCTTAGTGGGGGGGTTCCCAGATACGCAGTATTTT	CASSLVGGFPDTQYF
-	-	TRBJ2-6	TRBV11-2	TGTGCCAGCAGCTTAGGGGGGGGCAGGTTAACAGGGGCCAACGTCCTGACTTTC	CASSLGGGRLTGANVLTF
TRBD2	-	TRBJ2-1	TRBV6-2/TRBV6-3	TGTGCCAGCAGTTACGCGGGGGGGCCCAATGAGCAGTTCTTC	CASSYAGGPNEQFF
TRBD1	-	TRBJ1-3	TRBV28	TGTGCCAGCAGCCTTGACAGGGCTGACACCATATATTTT	CASSLDRADTIYF
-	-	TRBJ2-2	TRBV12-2	TGTGCAAGTCGCTTGACGTGGACAGCGAACACCGGGGAGCTGTTTTTT	CASRLTWTANTGELFF
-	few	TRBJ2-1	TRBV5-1	TGCGCCAGCAGCACGGACAAGAGCTCCTACAATGAGCAGTTCTTC	CASSTDKSSYNEQFF
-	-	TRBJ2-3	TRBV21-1	TGTGCCAGAACGCCCTCCCCTAGCGGGGACCGCGCTAGCACAGATACGCAGTATTTT	CARTPSPSGDRASTDTQYF
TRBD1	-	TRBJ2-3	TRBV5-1	TGCGCCAGCAGCATCGGACAGGGCTTGGGGACAGATACGCAGTATTTT	CASSIGQGLGTDTQYF
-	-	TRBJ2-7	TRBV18	TGTGCCAGCCCCACGACAGGGAGGGAGCAGTACTTC	CASPTTGREQYF
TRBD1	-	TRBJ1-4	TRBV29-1	TGCAGCGTCGGACAGGGGGCCCTTAATGAAAAACTGTTTTTT	CSVGQGALNEKLFF
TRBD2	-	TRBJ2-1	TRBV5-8	TGTGCCAGCAGCTTGAGGGCTAGCGGGTACAATGAGCAGTTCTTC	CASSLRASGYNEQFF